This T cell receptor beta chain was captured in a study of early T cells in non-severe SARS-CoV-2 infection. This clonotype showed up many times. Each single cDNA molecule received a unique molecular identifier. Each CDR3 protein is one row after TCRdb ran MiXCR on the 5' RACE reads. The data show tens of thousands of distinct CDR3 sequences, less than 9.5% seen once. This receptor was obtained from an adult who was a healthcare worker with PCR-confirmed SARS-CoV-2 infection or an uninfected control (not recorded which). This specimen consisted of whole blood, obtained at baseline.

CDR3 loop: CASSSKPGLTYEQYF. In DNA, the CDR3 is TGTGCCAGCAGCTCGAAACCGGGACTAACCTACGAGCAGTACTTC. The J gene is TRBJ2-7, the V gene TRBV7-9; 7 bases fit TRBD2. Germline loops: CDR1 SEHNR, CDR2 FQNEAQ (reference sequence). After removal of 4 bases from V and 2 bases from J, the junction contained 8 bases not matched to a gene. The CDR3 is 15 amino acids.